The 32 T cell receptor beta chains listed next were all sequenced from one sample in a study of cytomegalovirus exposure and HLA in healthy donors. PCR employed 60 Vbeta and 13 Jbeta primers. The method was immunoSEQ multiplex PCR; TCRdb's version includes in-frame clones alone and lacks a portion of them. Among about 190,000 clones listed, 85% were seen once. The sequenced sample was PBMCs. These receptors were collected from a boy between 2 and 10 years old in good health and CMV-seronegative.

The chain uses TRBV11-3 and TRBJ2-2; weak D call: TRBD2 (6 bases). The CDR3 runs to 15 residues. The germline gives CDR1 SGHNT, CDR2 YENEEA. The V end was cut by 6 bases, the J end by 5 bases, with 16 bases between. For the CDR3, the DNA is TGTGCCAGCAGTCTCGACGGGGGAGCTACCGGGGAGCTGTTTTTT. It encodes CASSLDGGATGELFF.

The V gene is TRBV28, the J gene TRBJ1-6, with TRBD1 identical over 10 bases. From germline, CDR1 is MDHEN and CDR2 SYDVKM. The CDR3 is 17 residues long. The ends lost 5 bases at V and 2 bases at J; junction bases unmatched: 6. CDR3 sequence (DNA): TGTGCCAGCAGTCCTCGGACAGGGGGGGCCTATAATTCACCCCTCCACTTT. Its translation: CASSPRTGGAYNSPLHF.

V is TRBV9 and J is TRBJ1-5; TRBD1 matches 7 bases. CDR1 is SGDLS and CDR2 is YYNGEE in the germline V gene. This CDR3 contains 15 residues. V trimming: 4 bases; J trimming: 10 bases; junction bases outside the gene matches: 14. Here the CDR3 DNA reads TGTGCCAGCAGCCCTCACAGGGGAAAGGAAGGTCCCCAGCATTTT. Encoded protein: CASSPHRGKEGPQHF.

The rearrangement uses TRBV27 and TRBJ2-7; weak D call: TRBD1 (6 bases). Between the trimmed V and J ends, which lost 3 bases and 2 bases, there was a span of 8 bases. The CDR3 length is 13 residues. Germline loops: CDR1 MNHEY, CDR2 SMNVEV (reference sequence). CDR3 DNA sequence: TGTGCCAGCAGTTTCCAGGGGCCCTACGAGCAGTACTTC. Translating gives CASSFQGPYEQYF.

The chain is built from TRBV11-2 and TRBJ2-5; D is possibly TRBD1 (6 bases). V shed 2 bases and J shed 11 bases, with 18 bases lying between them. The CDR3 consists of 14 residues. Germline CDR1 and CDR2: SGHAT and FQNNGV. The CDR3: CASSLTRGRLEQYF. CDR3 bases: TGTGCCAGCAGCTTAACAAGGGGGAGATTGGAGCAGTACTTC.

The chain joins TRBV2 to TRBJ1-1; D may be TRBD1 (5 bases). V dropped 3 bases and J dropped 4 bases, with 15 bases sitting between them. Germline V lookup: CDR1 SNHLY, CDR2 FYNNEI. This CDR3 spans 15 amino acids. CDR3 bases: TGTGCCAGCAGTGAGGAGGGCAGGGAGGGCACTGAAGCTTTCTTT. Its translation is CASSEEGREGTEAFF.

The rearrangement uses TRBV5-6 and TRBJ2-2, with 7 positions matching TRBD2. This CDR3 has 16 amino acids. Per germline, CDR1 SGHDT and CDR2 YYEEEE. V lost 0 bases and J lost 0; bases outside the gene matches: 2. The CDR3 sequence is CASSLDGGTNTGELFF. The DNA of the CDR3 is TGTGCCAGCAGCTTGGACGGGGGGACGAACACCGGGGAGCTGTTTTTT.

This CDR3 reads CASSEIADMNTEAFF. In DNA form, the CDR3 reads TGCGCCAGCAGTGAAATCGCAGATATGAACACTGAAGCTTTCTTT. This rearrangement joins TRBV10-1 to TRBJ1-1; no clear D. CDR3 size: 15 residues. The germline V and J ends were trimmed by 3 bases and 0 bases, with 11 bases remaining between them. From germline, CDR1 is WNHNN and CDR2 SYGVQD (reference sequence).

This chain joins TRBV2 and TRBJ2-3; perhaps TRBD2 as D (5 bases). The CDR3 is made up of 15 amino acids. Germline V gene sequence: CDR1 SNHLY, CDR2 FYNNEI. The V gene lost 1 base and the J gene lost 1 base, with 9 bases spanning the gap. The CDR3 DNA is TGTGCCAGCAGTGAAGTGGGAGTGGGCACAGATACGCAGTATTTT. Amino acids: CASSEVGVGTDTQYF.

A word on this clone: Germline is not matched at one junction end, which may reflect a read error. The chain joins TRBV11-3 to TRBJ2-2; TRBD2 is a possible D gene (7 bases). The CDR3 consists of 14 residues. Germline lookup yields CDR1 SGHNT and CDR2 YENEEA. CDR3: CVSSRGANTGELFF. The CDR3 bases are TGTGTCAGCAGCCGGGGGGCCAACACCGGGGAGCTGTTTTTT.

The J gene is TRBJ1-4, the V gene TRBV9; 7 nucleotides match TRBD1. Trimming at V came to 3 bases and at J to 8 bases, leaving 4 bases not matched to a gene. Germline assignment: CDR1 SGDLS and CDR2 YYNGEE. The CDR3 covers 13 residues. The CDR3 is CASSDGTEEKLFF. The CDR3 bases are TGTGCCAGCAGCGACGGGACAGAAGAAAAACTGTTTTTT.

The gene calls are TRBV5-6 and TRBJ2-7, with 13 nucleotides matching TRBD2. This CDR3 comprises 16 residues. J gave up 4 bases and V 3 bases, and 7 bases lay outside the gene matches. From germline, CDR1 is SGHDT and CDR2 YYEEEE. The CDR3 bases are TGTGCCAGCAGCTCCTTAACTAGCGGGAGGGATTACGAGCAGTACTTC. Translated, it gives CASSSLTSGRDYEQYF.

The V and J genes are TRBV5-4 and TRBJ2-3, with TRBD2 identical over 7 bases. After removal of 4 bases from V and 4 bases from J, the junction contained 6 bases not matched to a gene. Germline CDR1 SGHNT, CDR2 YYREEE (reference sequence). The CDR3 length is 14 residues. CDR3 in amino acids: CASSGREVADTQYF. For the CDR3, the DNA is TGTGCCAGCAGCGGCCGGGAGGTAGCAGATACGCAGTATTTT.

In this sample, this clone turned up a few times. The chain employs TRBV6-1 and TRBJ2-1; 9 positions agree with TRBD1. The junction had 10 bases not matched to a gene; V was cut back by 10 bases and J by 3 bases. The CDR3 loop spans 15 amino acids. The germline V gene encodes CDR1 MNHNS and CDR2 SASEGT. The CDR3 DNA reads TGTGCCAATTCGACCGGGACAGGGAACTACAATGAGCAGTTCTTC. Protein: CANSTGTGNYNEQFF.

The count of this clone is one. The chain carries TRBV27 and TRBJ2-1, with 11 bases lining up with TRBD2. The CDR3 extends over 16 amino acids. Germline-derived CDR1 and CDR2 are MNHEY and SMNVEV (reference sequence). The V and J ends lost 0 bases and 7 bases, in that order; junction bases with no gene match: 5. CDR3 bases: TGTGCCAGCAGTTTATCTACTAGCGGGGGTGGTAATGAGCAGTTCTTC. It encodes CASSLSTSGGGNEQFF.

This rearrangement joins TRBV28 to TRBJ1-5; the D gene is possibly TRBD1 (6 bases). The CDR3 is 15 residues long. The V gene's germline CDR1 is MDHEN and CDR2 SYDVKM. V lost 6 bases to trimming and J lost 5 bases, with 17 bases between them. The CDR3, as DNA: TGTGCCAGCAGCCACCGTTTGCCAGGGGATCAGCCCCAGCATTTT. It codes for CASSHRLPGDQPQHF.

This chain joins TRBV6-6 and TRBJ1-6; D gene unclear. The CDR3 contains 12 residues. V gave up 7 bases and J gave up 6 bases, with 7 bases separating them. Germline V gene data show CDR1 as MNHNY and CDR2 as SVGAGI (reference sequence). CDR3 residues: CASKEGNSPLHF. The CDR3, as DNA: TGTGCCAGCAAAGAGGGTAATTCACCCCTCCACTTT.

The V gene is TRBV19, the J gene TRBJ2-1, with D maybe TRBD2 (6 bases). V dropped 6 bases and J dropped 7 bases, with 10 bases sitting between them. CDR1 LNHDA and CDR2 SQIVND come from the germline V gene (reference sequence). This CDR3 comprises 12 residues. As DNA, the CDR3 is TGTGCCAGTAGCTGGACTAATAATGAGCAGTTCTTC. This gives the protein CASSWTNNEQFF.

This clone was observed a single time. The chain combines TRBV14 with TRBJ2-1; 8 bases map to TRBD2. The germline V gene has CDR1 SGHDN and CDR2 FVKESK. This CDR3 has 18 residues. After removal of 4 bases from V and 8 bases from J, the junction contained 19 bases not matched to a gene. The CDR3 DNA is TGTGCCAGCAGCCGGTACCCCAGCGGGAGAGGTAGTTTGGATGAGCAGTTCTTC. This translates into CASSRYPSGRGSLDEQFF.

The V gene is TRBV6-1, the J gene TRBJ2-3, with 12 bases that match TRBD2. The junction had 9 bases not matched to a gene; V was cut back by 3 bases and J by 5 bases. This CDR3 comprises 17 residues. In germline, CDR1 is MNHNS, CDR2 SASEGT. The CDR3 spells CASSDPPSGRGGDTQYF. The CDR3 coding sequence is TGTGCCAGCAGTGATCCACCTAGCGGGAGGGGGGGAGATACGCAGTATTTT.

The chain combines TRBV28 with TRBJ2-2; 8 nucleotides line up with TRBD2. The germline V gene has CDR1 MDHEN and CDR2 SYDVKM. The CDR3 totals 14 residues. J gave up 3 bases and V 7 bases, and 4 bases lay outside the gene matches. In nucleotides, the CDR3 is TGTGCCAGCAAGGTACTAGCGGACACCGGGGAGCTGTTTTTT. The encoded protein is CASKVLADTGELFF.

Only a few counts were recorded for this clone. This chain links TRBV7-9 with TRBJ2-3; no reliable D call. The CDR3 totals 14 residues. Trimming removed 5 bases from V and 3 bases from J, with 12 bases in between. CDR1 is SEHNR, CDR2 FQNEAQ, per germline (reference sequence). CDR3 region: CASSLSDRTDTQYF. The CDR3 bases are TGTGCCAGCAGCCTTAGTGATCGAACAGATACGCAGTATTTT. The full variable domain, its missing parts supplied by reference TRBV7-9 and TRBJ2-3, is DTGVSQNPRHKITKRGQNVTFRCDPISEHNRLYWYRQTLGQGPEFLTYFQNEAQLEKSRLLSDRFSAERPKGSFSTLEIQRTEQGDSAMYLCASSLSDRTDTQYFGPGTRLTVL.

A single count supports this clone. J is TRBJ2-7 and V is TRBV7-8, with 10 bases aligning to TRBD2. The CDR3 sequence is 16 residues long. V lost 5 bases and J lost 0; bases outside the gene matches: 7. Germline CDR1 SGHVS, CDR2 FQNEAQ. CDR3 nucleotides: TGTGCCAGCAGCCCCCTAGCGGGAGAGAGCTCCTACGAGCAGTACTTC. Translating gives CASSPLAGESSYEQYF.

The V and J genes are TRBV7-8 and TRBJ2-5, with a tentative D call TRBD2 (6 bases). V gave up 0 bases and J gave up 4 bases, with 6 bases separating them. CDR1 and CDR2 from the germline V gene are SGHVS and FQNEAQ. The CDR3 consists of 13 residues. CDR3 loop: CASSLASGETQYF. CDR3 coding DNA: TGTGCCAGCAGCTTAGCTAGCGGAGAGACCCAGTACTTC.

The chain uses TRBV28 and TRBJ1-1, with TRBD1 matching over 8 bases. Trimming cost V 6 bases and J 4 bases; bases outside gene matches: 7. Germline CDR1 and CDR2: MDHEN and SYDVKM. CDR3 length equals 14 residues. DNA of the CDR3: TGTGCCAGCAGCCACCAGGACAGGGTCACTGAAGCTTTCTTT. This encodes CASSHQDRVTEAFF.

The sample holds one count of this clone. CDR3 nucleotide sequence: TGTGCCAGCAGCCCGAGTCAGGTCAAGTACTTC. This encodes CASSPSQVKYF. The chain recombines TRBV11-2 with TRBJ2-5; D gene uncertain. The CDR3 is 11 amino acids. Germline CDR1 and CDR2: SGHAT and FQNNGV. Trimming removed 5 bases at V and 12 bases at J, with 13 bases between.

The V and J genes are TRBV9 and TRBJ2-7; D may be TRBD1 (5 bases). The CDR3 runs 14 residues. The germline V and J ends were trimmed by 2 bases and 0 bases, with 9 bases remaining between them. Germline V gene data show CDR1 as SGDLS and CDR2 as YYNGEE. DNA for the CDR3: TGTGCCAGCAGCGTGGCAGACAGCTCCTACGAGCAGTACTTC. It yields the protein CASSVADSSYEQYF. Drawing the rest from reference TRBV9 and TRBJ2-7, the complete variable domain is DSGVTQTPKHLITATGQRVTLRCSPRSGDLSVYWYQQSLDQGLQFLIQYYNGEERAKGNILERFSAQQFPDLHSELNLSSLELGDSALYFCASSVADSSYEQYFGPGTRLTVT.

In its sample, this clone was seen a few times. CDR3 coding DNA: TGTGCCAGCAGTGAGATTTGGGGACAGGGGGACGAAAAACTGTTTTTT. This sequence encodes CASSEIWGQGDEKLFF. V usage is TRBV2 and J usage is TRBJ1-4; 11 nucleotides align to TRBD1. V lost 3 bases, J lost 8 bases, and 8 bases stayed unmatched. CDR1 SNHLY and CDR2 FYNNEI come from the germline V gene. The CDR3 covers 16 residues.

This clone was seen just once. V is TRBV11-2 and J is TRBJ2-7; 7 bases agree with TRBD1. J gave up 6 bases and V 5 bases, and 13 bases lay outside the gene matches. Germline V gene lookup returns CDR1 SGHAT and CDR2 FQNNGV. This CDR3 spans 15 amino acids. The CDR3 is CASSTLRDSRFEQYF. The CDR3 DNA follows: TGTGCCAGCAGCACCCTCCGGGACAGCCGTTTCGAGCAGTACTTC. The whole variable domain, filled in from reference TRBV11-2 and TRBJ2-7, reads EAGVAQSPRYKIIEKRQSVAFWCNPISGHATLYWYQQILGQGPKLLIQFQNNGVVDDSQLPKDRFSAERLKGVDSTLKIQPAKLEDSAVYLCASSTLRDSRFEQYFGPGTRLTVT.

V is TRBV5-1 and J is TRBJ2-5; a weak D match, TRBD2 (5 bases). Trimming took 4 bases from V and 5 from J, leaving 12 bases between them. Germline V gives CDR1 SGHRS, CDR2 YFSETQ. The CDR3 loop spans 13 amino acids. This CDR3 is CASSRLSEETQYF. In nucleotides, the CDR3 is TGCGCCAGCAGCCGACTATCTGAGGAGACCCAGTACTTC.

V and J are TRBV5-6 and TRBJ2-7, with TRBD2 as a possible D gene (6 bases). Germline V lookup: CDR1 SGHDT, CDR2 YYEEEE. Trimming left V 4 bases short and J 4 bases short, with 12 bases between. The CDR3 is made up of 13 amino acids. The CDR3 nucleotides read TGTGCCAGCAGCAACTTCGCGGGGTACGAGCAGTACGTC. Translation: CASSNFAGYEQYV.

This clone was seen only once. This chain links TRBV7-9 with TRBJ2-3; a weak D match, TRBD1 (6 bases). Between the trimmed V and J ends, which lost 3 bases and 1 base, there was a span of 8 bases. CDR3 size: 14 residues. Germline CDR1 and CDR2: SEHNR and FQNEAQ (reference sequence). The CDR3 here is CASSLDSRTDTQYF. The CDR3 nucleotides are TGTGCCAGCAGCTTGGACAGTCGCACAGATACGCAGTATTTT.